These 15 T cell receptor beta chains were all obtained from the same sample, sequenced in a study of radiotherapy plus CTLA-4 blockade in lung cancer. Libraries were prepared by immunoSEQ multiplex PCR; TCRdb keeps only in-frame clonotypes and omits some of them. The sample includes 70,000 to 90,000 clones, around 80% seen only once; the top ten take more than 7%. The sample was peripheral blood, taken from a patient treated with radiotherapy plus ipilimumab. The receptor source for this set is a human donor with non-small cell lung cancer who had a complete response to radiotherapy plus ipilimumab.

The V and J genes are TRBV4-1 and TRBJ1-1; D uncertain. Trimming took off 1 base at V and 0 bases at J, with 9 bases between the two ends. The CDR3 has 15 residues. Looked up from germline, CDR1 is MGHRA and CDR2 is YSYEKL. The CDR3 reads CASSQARRLNTEAFF. The CDR3 nucleotides read TGCGCCAGCAGCCAAGCACGGCGGTTGAACACTGAAGCTTTCTTT.

V usage is TRBV27 and J usage is TRBJ2-1; 14 bases are a match to TRBD2. CDR3 size: 21 residues. V lost 3 bases to trimming and J lost 3 bases; unmatched junction nucleotides: 16. CDR1 MNHEY and CDR2 SMNVEV come from the germline V gene (reference sequence). The CDR3 loop is CASSLAIAGTSGGYNYNEQFF. In DNA, the CDR3 is TGTGCCAGCAGTTTGGCCATAGCCGGGACTAGCGGGGGATATAACTACAATGAGCAGTTCTTC.

V and J are TRBV6-1 and TRBJ1-2; D is possibly TRBD1 (6 bases). This CDR3 is built from 15 residues. With 2 bases removed from V and 4 bases from J, the gap between germline ends came to 14 bases. The germline CDR1 and CDR2 sequences are MNHNS and SASEGT. The CDR3 region is CASSEIGQKSYGYTF. The CDR3 DNA follows: TGTGCCAGCAGTGAAATAGGACAGAAATCCTATGGCTACACCTTC.

The genes are TRBV11-2 and TRBJ2-6, with unresolved D. Per germline, CDR1 SGHAT and CDR2 FQNNGV. The CDR3 covers 15 residues. V was shortened by 1 base and J by 0 bases, with 4 bases between the two germline ends. The CDR3 DNA reads TGTGCCAGCAGCTTAGTTGGCTCTGGGGCCAACGTCCTGACTTTC. Protein product: CASSLVGSGANVLTF.

This rearrangement joins TRBV19 to TRBJ1-5; D unclear. The V end was cut by 3 bases, the J end by 1 base, with 10 bases between. CDR1 is LNHDA and CDR2 is SQIVND in the germline V gene (reference sequence). This CDR3 is built from 15 residues. CDR3 in amino acids: CASSIGQSSNQPQHF. The CDR3 DNA reads TGTGCCAGTAGTATCGGGCAGTCAAGCAATCAGCCCCAGCATTTT.

This chain uses TRBV7-9 with TRBJ1-5; D gene uncertain. Between the trimmed V and J ends, which lost 8 bases and 1 base, there was a span of 9 bases. The CDR3 runs to 13 residues. CDR1 SEHNR and CDR2 FQNEAQ come from the germline V gene (reference sequence). The CDR3 protein is CASGNRSNQPQHF. DNA for the CDR3: TGTGCCAGCGGAAACCGGAGCAATCAGCCCCAGCATTTT.

The chain employs TRBV13 and TRBJ1-3; tentative D call: TRBD1 (6 bases). This CDR3 spans 15 amino acids. V was clipped by 1 base and J by 1 base, with 8 bases between them. Per the germline V gene, CDR1 is PRHDT and CDR2 is FYEKMQ (reference sequence). This CDR3 reads CASSLEGGSGNTIYF. In DNA form, the CDR3 reads TGTGCCAGCAGCTTAGAAGGGGGTTCTGGAAACACCATATATTTT.

This chain joins TRBV19 and TRBJ2-7, with a possible D match to TRBD1 (6 bases). CDR3 length: 14 residues. V was clipped by 3 bases and J by 6 bases, with 15 bases between them. CDR1 LNHDA and CDR2 SQIVND come from the germline V gene (reference sequence). CDR3 in DNA: TGTGCCAGTAGTATTGGCAGGGGCCGGGGCGAGCAGTACTTC. This sequence encodes CASSIGRGRGEQYF.

The chain has TRBV30 and TRBJ1-3; possibly TRBD1 for D (5 bases). The CDR3 consists of 12 residues. Between the trimmed V and J ends, which lost 3 bases and 4 bases, there was a span of 7 bases. From germline, CDR1 is GTSNPN and CDR2 SVGIG (reference sequence). This CDR3 is CAWRGVGNTIYF. In DNA form, the CDR3 reads TGTGCCTGGAGGGGGGTCGGAAACACCATATATTTT.

The chain uses TRBV28 and TRBJ1-6, with a possible D match to TRBD1 (6 bases). Trimming took off 3 bases at V and 9 bases at J, with 12 bases between the two ends. CDR1 and CDR2 (germline): MDHEN, SYDVKM. This CDR3 region has 14 residues. In DNA, the CDR3 is TGTGCCAGCAGTTTGTTCAGGGGAAGTTCACCCCTCCACTTT. Translation: CASSLFRGSSPLHF. The variable domain in full, completed from reference TRBV28 and TRBJ1-6, reads DVKVTQSSRYLVKRTGEKVFLECVQDMDHENMFWYRQDPGLGLRLIYFSYDVKMKEKGDIPEGYSVSREKKERFSLILESASTNQTSMYLCASSLFRGSSPLHFGNGTRLTVT.

This chain's CDR3 is CASSLEAGGRETQYF. As DNA, the CDR3 is TGTGCCAGCAGCTTAGAGGCGGGAGGACGTGAGACCCAGTACTTC. The V and J genes are TRBV11-3 and TRBJ2-5; TRBD2 aligns across 8 bases. CDR3 length: 15 residues. CDR1 and CDR2 from the germline V gene are SGHNT and YENEEA. V trimming: 0 bases; J trimming: 5 bases; junction bases outside the gene matches: 5. Based on the CDR3 plus reference TRBV11-3 and TRBJ2-5, the full variable domain is EAGVVQSPRYKIIEKKQPVAFWCNPISGHNTLYWYLQNLGQGPELLIRYENEEAVDDSQLPKDRFSAERLKGVDSTLKIQPAELGDSAVYLCASSLEAGGRETQYFGPGTRLLVL.

The chain combines TRBV12-5 with TRBJ2-3, with unresolved D. The CDR3 runs to 14 residues. Per germline, CDR1 LGHNT and CDR2 FRNRAP. Trimming took 6 bases from V and 4 from J, leaving 14 bases between them. CDR3 sequence (DNA): TGTGCTAGTGGCCCCTCCCCGACGGCAGATACGCAGTATTTT. Translating it yields CASGPSPTADTQYF.

The chain combines TRBV30 with TRBJ1-5, with unresolved D. The CDR3 runs 15 residues. Germline assignment: CDR1 GTSNPN and CDR2 SVGIG (reference sequence). With 0 bases removed from V and 0 bases from J, the gap between germline ends came to 9 bases. CDR3 nucleotide sequence: TGTGCCTGGAGTGTTGGGGTGGGTAGCAATCAGCCCCAGCATTTT. Translation: CAWSVGVGSNQPQHF. The full variable domain, completed using reference TRBV30 and TRBJ1-5, is SQTIHQWPATLVQPVGSPLSLECTVEGTSNPNLYWYRQAAGRGLQLLFYSVGIGQISSEVPQNLSASRPQDRQFILSSKKLLLSDSGFYLCAWSVGVGSNQPQHFGDGTRLSIL.

This clone occurred once. The chain links TRBV7-9 to TRBJ1-3; no reliable D call. Trimming left V 1 base short and J 0 bases short, with 4 bases between. The germline V gene has CDR1 SEHNR and CDR2 FQNEAQ (reference sequence). This CDR3 is 14 amino acids long. The CDR3: CASSLDGSGNTIYF. The CDR3 DNA is TGTGCCAGCAGCTTAGATGGCTCTGGAAACACCATATATTTT.

The rearrangement joins TRBV11-2 to TRBJ1-3, with 9 bases matching TRBD1. The CDR3 is 17 residues long. V lost 5 bases, J lost 0 bases, and 8 bases stayed unmatched. Germline V gene data show CDR1 as SGHAT and CDR2 as FQNNGV. The CDR3 loop reads CASSARDRATSGNTIYF. CDR3 nucleotide sequence: TGTGCCAGCAGCGCCCGGGACAGGGCTACCTCTGGAAACACCATATATTTT.